This T cell receptor (beta chain) was observed in a study of T cell responses to AZD1222 COVID-19 vaccine (dated by TCRdb to about 2021). Context from the whole study: A total of approximately 250 trial participants underwent TCR sequencing, of whom about 200 had received two doses of AZD1222 and approximately 26 had received two doses of the MenACWY control vaccine. Trial participants were enrolled into age subgroups of 18-55, 56-69 and 70-plus years, which contained 148, 28 and 57 TCR-sequenced participants, respectively. Results and caveats for the whole study, not just this receptor: Conclusions about previously exposed vaccinees were limited because only 5 or 6 AZD1222 recipients were SARS-CoV-2 seropositive at baseline. Reportedly, close to half of the unique spike-specific TCRs recognized epitopes lying outside the regions that are mutated in the B.1.351 and B.1.1.7 variants. The vaccine-associated CD4 TCRs covered the entire spike protein, and the dominant responses fell in regions 160-218 and 743-854. No day 14 peak-response samples were available, so repertoires were characterized only after the peak T cell response. Participants were mostly white British and included more females than males, and it was suggested by the authors that clonal diversity may have been underestimated. After two AZD1222 doses, both the breadth and the depth of spike-specific TCRs were significantly higher than at day 0 and than in MenACWY recipients. In the small 56-69-year group, the increase in depth fell short of significance, most likely because of low power.

CDR1 MGHRA and CDR2 YSYEKL were looked up in the germline V gene. From its cysteine to its phenylalanine, the CDR3 spans 14 amino acids. Only the CDR3 part of the read is kept: 42 bases, read in frame from the first base. The V and J ends are trimmed by 0 bases and 4 bases, leaving 9 bases between them. Regarding this clone: Its antigen remains unidentified. One base away there is no much larger clone; base qualities are not given.

The CDR3 regions of human TCRbeta chains were analyzed by immunosequencing. Concerning the study's data processing: Repertoire TCRs were checked for matches against a reference library of SARS-CoV-2-specific TCRs that had been generated using the MIRA antigen-specificity platform. Breadth meant the fraction of unique TCRs that were SARS-CoV-2-associated, whereas depth meant the fraction of total T cells that were SARS-CoV-2-associated. Each spike-specific TCR was assigned to its reactive spike region and to a CD4 or CD8 class using the MIRA data. Log10-transformed breadth and depth values were compared by one-way ANOVA with Sidak's multiple comparisons tests. The source is immuneACCESS, and TCRdb retained only in-frame sequences with V and J called. Part of the clones is not carried over; for the studies checked, unresolved V genes explain less than half of this, and the remainder is unexplained. The DNA gave D and trimming, while V, J and clone size come from that table. For this sample there are approximately 150,000 clones; about 91% appear just once. Roughly 4.3% of the sample comes from the top ten.

Per the publication, the time point label means: baseline before first vaccination. What this sample's treatment or condition label stands for: meningococcal conjugate vaccine given as trial control. Vaccinee samples were obtained from the UK trials COV001 and COV002, which included a single-blind randomized controlled phase 2/3 trial of AZD1222 (ChAdOx1 nCoV-19) in healthy adults. Trial participant PBMC samples were collected at day 0 and day 28 after the second dose for TCRbeta chain sequencing. The source material was peripheral blood, sampled on day 0 of MenACWY control vaccination. This sequence originates from an adult in good health. The chain uses TRBV4-1 and TRBJ1-2, with no confident D gene call. The CDR3 is CASSQETAGYGYTF. The DNA reads as follows: TGCGCCAGCAGCCAAGAAACGGCAGGCTATGGCTACACCTTC.